Presented here are 26 T cell receptor beta chains from one specimen sequenced in a study of T cell repertoires in ileal Crohn's disease. As for time point: inflamed ileum from the surgical specimen. Libraries were prepared by immunoSEQ multiplex PCR; TCRdb keeps only in-frame clonotypes and omits some of them. Found here are several thousand clones, roughly four fifths of them singletons; the top ten hold over 9%. The sample taken for sequencing was ileal tissue. The receptors come from an adult with Crohn's disease.

The chain carries TRBV28 and TRBJ2-6, with D tentatively TRBD1 or TRBD2 (5 bases each). Germline assignment: CDR1 MDHEN and CDR2 SYDVKM. This CDR3 region has 14 residues. Trimming left V 3 bases short and J 2 bases short, with 5 bases between. This CDR3 reads CASSLGAGANVLTF. The CDR3 DNA reads TGTGCCAGCAGTTTGGGGGCTGGGGCCAACGTCCTGACTTTC.

Only a few counts were recorded for this clone. The chain employs TRBV15 and TRBJ2-1; D may be TRBD2 (6 bases). This CDR3 has 14 amino acids. Germline V gives CDR1 LNHNV, CDR2 YYDKDF (reference sequence). The ends were cut back, 2 bases at V and 6 bases at J, with 11 bases in the middle. The CDR3 nucleotides read TGTGCCACCAGCAGAACGGGACTCACCAATGAGCAGTTCTTC. Residues: CATSRTGLTNEQFF.

In its sample, this clone was seen a few times. This rearrangement joins TRBV30 to TRBJ2-1; D unresolved. Germline CDR1 is GTSNPN and CDR2 is SVGIG (reference sequence). The ends were cut back, 4 bases at V and 2 bases at J, with 18 bases in the middle. This CDR3 has 16 residues. For the CDR3, the DNA is TGTGCCTGGACCCCCTTAGGCAGACGGGCCTACAATGAGCAGTTCTTC. Translation: CAWTPLGRRAYNEQFF.

The rearrangement joins TRBV7-9 to TRBJ1-4; possible D gene TRBD1, 5 bases. Trimming shortened V by 5 bases and J by 0 bases, and 10 bases separated the two germline ends. Germline V gene sequence: CDR1 SEHNR, CDR2 FQNEAQ (reference sequence). The CDR3 totals 15 residues. The CDR3 DNA is TGTGCCAGCAGCCGACAGACTGCAACTAATGAAAAACTGTTTTTT. The encoded protein is CASSRQTATNEKLFF.

The chain uses TRBV5-1 and TRBJ2-5, with a possible D match to TRBD2 (5 bases). Trimming took off 4 bases at V and 0 bases at J, with 13 bases between the two ends. Germline loops: CDR1 SGHRS, CDR2 YFSETQ. The CDR3 contains 15 residues. CDR3 protein: CASSPGLYNQETQYF. The DNA of the CDR3 is TGCGCCAGCAGCCCAGGACTTTATAACCAAGAGACCCAGTACTTC.

This clone was counted only a few times. The chain employs TRBV10-1 and TRBJ1-1; D uncertain. The CDR3 consists of 15 residues. Germline V lookup: CDR1 WNHNN, CDR2 SYGVQD (reference sequence). V was trimmed by 2 bases and J by 0 bases, leaving 10 bases between them. DNA of the CDR3: TGCGCCAGCAGTGAGGAAGGCTTCATGAACACTGAAGCTTTCTTT. Its protein product is CASSEEGFMNTEAFF.

This CDR3 reads CASTIRGRTEAFF. The CDR3 DNA is TGTGCCAGCACCATCAGGGGGCGGACTGAAGCTTTCTTT. The V gene is TRBV6-1, the J gene TRBJ1-1; 8 bases fit TRBD1. With V trimmed by 7 bases and J by 5 bases, 6 bases remained unmatched. The germline V gene encodes CDR1 MNHNS and CDR2 SASEGT. The CDR3 extends over 13 amino acids.

The rearrangement joins TRBV4-2 to TRBJ2-3, with 7 bases matching TRBD2. This CDR3 has 15 residues. V lost 3 bases, J lost 3 bases, and 6 bases stayed unmatched. Looked up from germline, CDR1 is LGHNA and CDR2 is YNFKEQ. CDR3 in amino acids: CASSQGLLGTDTQYF. The CDR3 DNA follows: TGTGCCAGCAGCCAGGGACTATTGGGTACAGATACGCAGTATTTT.

This chain connects TRBV6-1 to TRBJ2-5, with D perhaps matching TRBD1 (6 bases). The germline CDR1 and CDR2 sequences are MNHNS and SASEGT. This CDR3 region has 17 residues. V shed 1 base and J shed 2 bases, with 17 bases lying between them. This chain's CDR3 is CASSEGLDRWKQETQYF. The CDR3 nucleotides are TGTGCCAGCAGTGAAGGCTTAGACAGGTGGAAACAAGAGACCCAGTACTTC.

This chain connects TRBV19 to TRBJ1-2; possibly TRBD1 for D (5 bases). The CDR3 sequence is 14 residues long. V dropped 6 bases and J dropped 6 bases, with 17 bases sitting between them. Germline loops: CDR1 LNHDA, CDR2 SQIVND (reference sequence). The CDR3 DNA sequence: TGTGCCAGTAGGAGAGACAGAGATCTCCATGGCTACACCTTC. This encodes CASRRDRDLHGYTF.

The chain recombines TRBV7-9 with TRBJ2-5, with 7 bases aligning to TRBD1. This CDR3 region has 15 residues. V shed 5 bases, J shed 2 bases, and the junction held 8 bases outside the gene matches. Germline lookup yields CDR1 SEHNR and CDR2 FQNEAQ (reference sequence). The CDR3 sequence: CASSPLPGQQETQYF. DNA of the CDR3: TGTGCCAGCAGCCCTCTTCCGGGACAGCAAGAGACCCAGTACTTC.

CDR3 sequence reads: CAITLDRTYEQYF. The DNA for the CDR3 is TGTGCCATCACCCTAGACAGGACCTACGAGCAGTACTTC. This rearrangement joins TRBV10-3 to TRBJ2-7; D may be TRBD1 (6 bases). V lost 7 bases and J lost 2, with 12 bases in between. The CDR3 is 13 amino acids. Germline lookup yields CDR1 ENHRY and CDR2 SYGVKD.

The rearrangement links TRBV10-3 to TRBJ2-7, with 7 bases identical to TRBD1. The CDR3 spans 13 residues. The germline CDR1 and CDR2 sequences are ENHRY and SYGVKD. Trimming removed 6 bases from V and 6 bases from J; junction bases left unmatched: 8. CDR3 nucleotide sequence: TGTGCCATCAGAGACAGGGTATCCAGCGAGCAGTACTTC. Translating it yields CAIRDRVSSEQYF.

This chain links TRBV5-1 with TRBJ2-6; D ambiguous. Germline assignment: CDR1 SGHRS and CDR2 YFSETQ. The CDR3 has 14 amino acids. Trimming took off 3 bases at V and 0 bases at J, with 4 bases between the two ends. CDR3 DNA: TGCGCCAGCAGCTATACCTCTGGGGCCAACGTCCTGACTTTC. Translated: CASSYTSGANVLTF.

V gene TRBV5-1 combines with J gene TRBJ1-6, with D perhaps TRBD1 (6 bases). The CDR3 spans 17 residues. Germline CDR1 SGHRS, CDR2 YFSETQ. Trimming removed 4 bases at V and 0 bases at J, with 14 bases between. The CDR3 nucleotides read TGCGCCAGCAGCCTACAGGGAGCAAGCTCCTATAATTCACCCCTCCACTTT. Protein product: CASSLQGASSYNSPLHF.

The genes are TRBV11-2 and TRBJ2-2; D tentatively reads TRBD1 or TRBD2 (5 bases each). Germline assignment: CDR1 SGHAT and CDR2 FQNNGV. CDR3 size: 14 residues. Trimming shortened V by 2 bases and J by 7 bases, and 11 bases separated the two germline ends. In nucleotides, the CDR3 is TGTGCCAGCAGCTTACGAGGGGTTGACGGGGAGCTGTTTTTT. Protein sequence: CASSLRGVDGELFF.

By share, this clone ranks as medium-sized. The rearrangement uses TRBV27 and TRBJ2-5; TRBD1 matches at 7 bases. Germline assignment: CDR1 MNHEY and CDR2 SMNVEV (reference sequence). The CDR3 totals 13 residues. The V gene end was trimmed by 5 bases and the J gene end by 5 bases; junction bases not matched to a gene: 5. CDR3 amino acids: CASSRGGWETQYF. The CDR3 region has the DNA TGTGCCAGCAGTCGAGGGGGCTGGGAGACCCAGTACTTC.

This chain joins TRBV6-5 and TRBJ2-7, with D possibly being TRBD2 (6 bases). The CDR3 consists of 14 residues. Per the germline V gene, CDR1 is MNHEY and CDR2 is SVGAGI. V was cut by 8 bases and J by 2 bases, with 16 bases left in between. This CDR3 is CASSGGSRTYEQYF. DNA of the CDR3: TGTGCCAGCTCCGGAGGGTCGAGGACCTACGAGCAGTACTTC.

This clone appeared once. The J gene is TRBJ1-6, the V gene TRBV10-3; TRBD1 matches at 8 bases. V lost 3 bases and J lost 10; bases outside the gene matches: 5. The CDR3 is made up of 14 amino acids. CDR1 and CDR2 (germline): ENHRY, SYGVKD. The CDR3 DNA reads TGTGCCATCAGTGACCGGACAGGGATATCACCCCTCCACTTT. The encoded protein is CAISDRTGISPLHF.

This clone was counted once. The rearrangement joins TRBV11-2 to TRBJ1-4, with TRBD1 matching over 8 bases. Trimming removed 5 bases from V and 8 bases from J; junction bases left unmatched: 7. The CDR3 contains 14 residues. Germline lookup yields CDR1 SGHAT and CDR2 FQNNGV. The CDR3 bases are TGTGCCAGCAGCCCAGGGGGCAGGGCCGAAAAACTGTTTTTT. Encoded protein: CASSPGGRAEKLFF. The full variable domain, its missing parts supplied by reference TRBV11-2 and TRBJ1-4, is EAGVAQSPRYKIIEKRQSVAFWCNPISGHATLYWYQQILGQGPKLLIQFQNNGVVDDSQLPKDRFSAERLKGVDSTLKIQPAKLEDSAVYLCASSPGGRAEKLFFGSGTQLSVL.

The chain employs TRBV5-1 and TRBJ2-2, with 7 bases aligning to TRBD2. CDR3 size: 15 residues. Looked up from germline, CDR1 is SGHRS and CDR2 is YFSETQ. Trimming removed 2 bases from V and 1 base from J; junction bases left unmatched: 2. The chain's CDR3 is CASSLAGMNTGELFF. The CDR3 DNA reads as TGCGCCAGCAGCTTAGCGGGGATGAACACCGGGGAGCTGTTTTTT.

This rearrangement joins TRBV7-9 to TRBJ1-4; TRBD1 might be the D (6 bases). The CDR3 length is 13 residues. Deletions cut 3 bases from V and 8 bases from J, with 10 bases between. Germline-derived CDR1 and CDR2 are SEHNR and FQNEAQ (reference sequence). The DNA of the CDR3 is TGTGCCAGCAGCTTTAAGGGGGTGGAAAAACTGTTTTTT. Translation: CASSFKGVEKLFF.

The rearrangement links TRBV5-8 to TRBJ2-1; a possible D gene is TRBD2 (6 bases). V gave up 6 bases and J gave up 7 bases, with 11 bases separating them. This CDR3 spans 12 amino acids. Germline CDR1 is SGHTS and CDR2 is YDEGEE. CDR3 loop: CASIRRGNEQFF. The CDR3 coding sequence is TGTGCCAGCATTCGGAGGGGAAATGAGCAGTTCTTC.

This chain uses TRBV19 with TRBJ2-2, with D uncertain. This CDR3 comprises 13 residues. Trimming pared 2 bases from V and 6 bases from J, leaving 7 bases between. Germline assignment: CDR1 LNHDA and CDR2 SQIVND (reference sequence). CDR3 region: CASSISGAGELFF. CDR3 sequence (DNA): TGTGCCAGTAGTATAAGTGGGGCCGGGGAGCTGTTTTTT.

The chain has TRBV5-1 and TRBJ2-4; D may be TRBD1 or TRBD2 (5 bases each). CDR3 length equals 16 residues. CDR1 and CDR2 (germline): SGHRS, YFSETQ. Trimming stripped 0 bases from V and 4 bases from J, with 14 bases between. Here the CDR3 reads CASSLVGGGTKNIQYF. CDR3 in DNA: TGCGCCAGCAGCTTGGTTGGGGGTGGAACTAAAAACATTCAGTACTTC.

The CDR3 loop is CASSYQSGPGELFF. DNA for the CDR3: TGTGCCAGCAGTTACCAGTCAGGGCCCGGGGAGCTGTTTTTT. The chain is built from TRBV6-6 and TRBJ2-2, with D tentatively TRBD1 (5 bases). The germline CDR1 and CDR2 sequences are MNHNY and SVGAGI (reference sequence). This CDR3 has 14 residues. The V end was cut by 2 bases, the J end by 6 bases, with 10 bases between.